The 7 T cell receptor beta chains below come from one sample, sequenced in a study of T cells in Graves' hyperthyroidism and ophthalmopathy. RNA transcripts yielded amplified TCR beta CDR3 regions. During a first-round RT-PCR of the TCR CDR3, the HTBI primer set was used. TCRdb recomputed calls from the multiplex PCR reads with MiXCR, one row per CDR3 protein. The data contain around 600,000 distinct CDR3 sequences, 11% to 15% of them singletons. Sequenced input: blood. The receptors come from a woman aged 18-29 years with Graves' ophthalmopathy.

This clonotype appeared many times. The chain uses TRBV20-1 and TRBJ2-5, with 7 bases aligning to TRBD2. V lost 0 bases to trimming and J lost 8 bases; unmatched junction nucleotides: 12. CDR1 and CDR2 (germline): DFQATT, SNEGSKA (reference sequence). The CDR3 covers 15 residues. The CDR3 sequence: CSARDPGGPEGTQYF. The CDR3 coding sequence is TGCAGTGCTAGAGATCCGGGGGGTCCGGAAGGAACCCAGTACTTC.

This clonotype was observed many times. The chain recombines TRBV12-5 with TRBJ1-2, with D possibly TRBD1 on 5 matching bases. The CDR3 consists of 17 residues. The germline CDR1 and CDR2 sequences are LGHNT and FRNRAP. The V gene lost 2 bases and the J gene lost 0 bases, with 16 bases spanning the gap. In DNA form, the CDR3 reads TGTGCTAGTGGTTTGAGCCTAGTGGGGGTTACTAACTATGGCTACACCTTC. Protein product: CASGLSLVGVTNYGYTF.

With regard to this clonotype: A much larger clonotype is one base distant, so this may be a read error. The chain joins TRBV28 to TRBJ1-2; D gene ambiguous. This CDR3 spans 13 amino acids. Germline V gives CDR1 MDHEN, CDR2 SYDVKM. The CDR3 region is CANSFSGSYGYTF. As DNA, the CDR3 is TGTGCCAACAGTTTCAGCGGATCCTATGGCTACACCTTC.

The sample holds a few counts of this clonotype. V is TRBV29-1 and J is TRBJ1-3, with TRBD1 as a possible D gene (6 bases). V lost 3 bases to trimming and J lost 3 bases, with 12 bases between them. Per germline, CDR1 SQVTM and CDR2 ANQGSEA. The CDR3 extends over 14 amino acids. CDR3 protein: CSVDETRGGNTIYF. The CDR3 DNA reads TGCAGCGTTGACGAAACCAGGGGTGGAAACACCATATATTTT.

This rearrangement joins TRBV30 to TRBJ2-3; TRBD2 agrees at 12 bases. Germline V gene lookup returns CDR1 GTSNPN and CDR2 SVGIG (reference sequence). The junction had 19 bases not matched to a gene; V was cut back by 3 bases and J by 3 bases. This CDR3 is built from 20 residues. In DNA, the CDR3 is TGTGCCTGGAGCCCCGGTGGGCTAGCGGGAGGGCCGGGCGCGACAGATACGCAGTATTTT. Its translation is CAWSPGGLAGGPGATDTQYF.

This clonotype showed up many times. This chain joins TRBV27 and TRBJ2-1, with 13 bases fitting TRBD2. From germline, CDR1 is MNHEY and CDR2 SMNVEV (reference sequence). The CDR3 has 16 residues. The junction had 8 bases not matched to a gene; V was cut back by 5 bases and J by 7 bases. In DNA form, the CDR3 reads TGTGCCAGCAGTCCCTGGGGGACTAGCGGGACGAATGAGCAGTTCTTC. The encoded protein is CASSPWGTSGTNEQFF.

This clonotype was recorded many times. The chain links TRBV6-1 to TRBJ2-7, with D perhaps matching TRBD1 (5 bases). The CDR3 runs to 15 residues. The V end lost 2 bases, the J end lost 0 bases, and 11 bases lay between the germline ends. Germline V gives CDR1 MNHNS, CDR2 SASEGT. CDR3 sequence reads: CASSEMEGHSYEQYF. DNA for the CDR3: TGTGCCAGCAGTGAAATGGAAGGACACTCCTACGAGCAGTACTTC.